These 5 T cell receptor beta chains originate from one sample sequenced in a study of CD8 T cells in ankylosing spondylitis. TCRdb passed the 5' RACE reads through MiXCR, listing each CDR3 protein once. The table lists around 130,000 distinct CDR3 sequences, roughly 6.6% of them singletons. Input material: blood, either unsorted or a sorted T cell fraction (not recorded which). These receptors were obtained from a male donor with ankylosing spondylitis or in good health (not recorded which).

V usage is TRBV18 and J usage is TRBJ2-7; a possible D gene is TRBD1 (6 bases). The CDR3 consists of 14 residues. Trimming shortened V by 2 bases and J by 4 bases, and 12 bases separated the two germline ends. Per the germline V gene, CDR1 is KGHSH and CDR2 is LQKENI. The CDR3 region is CASSPEDRTYEQYF. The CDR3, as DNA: TGTGCCAGCTCACCAGAGGACAGAACATACGAGCAGTACTTC.

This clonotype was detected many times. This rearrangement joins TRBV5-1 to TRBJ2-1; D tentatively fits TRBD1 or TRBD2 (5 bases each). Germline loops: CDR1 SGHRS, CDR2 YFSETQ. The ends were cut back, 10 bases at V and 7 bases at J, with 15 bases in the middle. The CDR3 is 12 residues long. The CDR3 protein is CAGRGSGNEQFF. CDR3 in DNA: TGCGCCGGCCGGGGCTCGGGGAATGAGCAGTTCTTC.

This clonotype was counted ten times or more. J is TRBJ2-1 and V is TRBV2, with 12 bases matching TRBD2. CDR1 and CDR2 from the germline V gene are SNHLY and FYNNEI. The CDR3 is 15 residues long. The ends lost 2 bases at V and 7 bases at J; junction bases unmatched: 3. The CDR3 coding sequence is TGTGCCAGCAGTGAATCCCTAGCGGGGGGGAATGAGCAGTTCTTC. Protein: CASSESLAGGNEQFF.

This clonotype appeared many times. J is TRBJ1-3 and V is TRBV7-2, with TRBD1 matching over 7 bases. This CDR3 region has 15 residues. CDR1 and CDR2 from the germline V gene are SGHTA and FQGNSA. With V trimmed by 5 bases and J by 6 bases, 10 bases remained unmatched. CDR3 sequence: CASSPRTGAENTIYF. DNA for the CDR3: TGTGCCAGCAGCCCTCGTACAGGGGCGGAAAACACCATATATTTT.

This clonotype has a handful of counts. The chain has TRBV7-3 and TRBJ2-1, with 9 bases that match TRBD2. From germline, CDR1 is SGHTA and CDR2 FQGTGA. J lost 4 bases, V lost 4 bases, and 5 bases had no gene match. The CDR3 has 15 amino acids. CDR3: CASSSISGGYNEQFF. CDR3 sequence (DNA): TGTGCCAGCAGCTCGATTAGCGGGGGATACAATGAGCAGTTCTTC. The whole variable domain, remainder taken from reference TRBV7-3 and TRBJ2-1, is GAGVSQTPSNKVTEKGKYVELRCDPISGHTALYWYRQSLGQGPEFLIYFQGTGAADDSGLPNDRFFAVRPEGSVSTLKIQRTERGDSAVYLCASSSISGGYNEQFFGPGTRLTVL.